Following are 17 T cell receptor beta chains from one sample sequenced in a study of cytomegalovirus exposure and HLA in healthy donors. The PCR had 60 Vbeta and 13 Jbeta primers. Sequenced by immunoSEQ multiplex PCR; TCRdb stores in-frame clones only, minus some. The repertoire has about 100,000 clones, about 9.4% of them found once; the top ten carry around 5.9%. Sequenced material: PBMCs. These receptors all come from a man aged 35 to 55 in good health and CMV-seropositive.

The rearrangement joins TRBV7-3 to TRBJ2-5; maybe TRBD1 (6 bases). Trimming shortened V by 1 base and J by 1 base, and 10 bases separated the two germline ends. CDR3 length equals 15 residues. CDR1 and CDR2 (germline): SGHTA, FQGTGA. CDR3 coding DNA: TGTGCCAGCAGCTTAAATACAGGGCCCCAAGAGACCCAGTACTTC. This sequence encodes CASSLNTGPQETQYF.

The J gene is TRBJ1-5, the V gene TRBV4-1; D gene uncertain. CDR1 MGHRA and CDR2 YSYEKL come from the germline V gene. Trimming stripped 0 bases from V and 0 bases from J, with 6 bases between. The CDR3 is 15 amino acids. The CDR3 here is CASSQDPNSNQPQHF. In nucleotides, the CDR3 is TGCGCCAGCAGCCAAGATCCCAATAGCAATCAGCCCCAGCATTTT.

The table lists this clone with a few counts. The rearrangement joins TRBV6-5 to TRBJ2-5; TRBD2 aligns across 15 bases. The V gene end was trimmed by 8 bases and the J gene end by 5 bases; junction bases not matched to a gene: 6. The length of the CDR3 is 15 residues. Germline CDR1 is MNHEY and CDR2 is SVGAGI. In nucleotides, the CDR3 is TGTGCCAGCGGGACTAGCGGGAGGCCGGGGGAGACCCAGTACTTC. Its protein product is CASGTSGRPGETQYF.

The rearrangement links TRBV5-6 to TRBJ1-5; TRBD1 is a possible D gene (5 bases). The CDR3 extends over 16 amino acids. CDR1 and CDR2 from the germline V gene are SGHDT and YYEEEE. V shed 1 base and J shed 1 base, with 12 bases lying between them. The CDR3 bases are TGTGCCAGCAGCTTGTTTCGCGGGGGGAGCAATCAGCCCCAGCATTTT. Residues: CASSLFRGGSNQPQHF.

The CDR3 DNA sequence: TGTGCCAGCAGTTTACAGGGGAATGAGCAGTTCTTC. It yields the protein CASSLQGNEQFF. This chain uses TRBV6-5 with TRBJ2-1; TRBD1 matches at 7 bases. The CDR3 runs to 12 residues. Germline V CDR1 and CDR2: MNHEY, SVGAGI. The junction had 1 base not matched to a gene; V was cut back by 4 bases and J by 7 bases.

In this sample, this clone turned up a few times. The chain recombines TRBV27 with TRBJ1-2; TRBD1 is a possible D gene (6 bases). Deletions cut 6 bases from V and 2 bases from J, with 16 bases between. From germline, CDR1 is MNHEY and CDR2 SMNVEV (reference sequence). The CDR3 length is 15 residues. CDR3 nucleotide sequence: TGTGCCAGCAGACCCCGAGGGGGAATCAACTATGGCTACACCTTC. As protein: CASRPRGGINYGYTF.

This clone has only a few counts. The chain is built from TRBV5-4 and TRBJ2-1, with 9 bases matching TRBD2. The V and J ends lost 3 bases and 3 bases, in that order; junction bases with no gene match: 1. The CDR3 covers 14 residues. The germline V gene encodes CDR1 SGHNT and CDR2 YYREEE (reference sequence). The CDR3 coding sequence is TGTGCCAGCAGCTCGACTAGCGGCTACAATGAGCAGTTCTTC. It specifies CASSSTSGYNEQFF.

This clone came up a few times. The CDR3 region has the DNA TGTGCCAGCAGCGGCAGCGGTGCGGAGGTCGGCTACACCTTC. It codes for CASSGSGAEVGYTF. The chain carries TRBV5-4 and TRBJ1-2; D ambiguous. Germline V gives CDR1 SGHNT, CDR2 YYREEE (reference sequence). Trimming took off 4 bases at V and 8 bases at J, with 18 bases between the two ends. This CDR3 is built from 14 residues.

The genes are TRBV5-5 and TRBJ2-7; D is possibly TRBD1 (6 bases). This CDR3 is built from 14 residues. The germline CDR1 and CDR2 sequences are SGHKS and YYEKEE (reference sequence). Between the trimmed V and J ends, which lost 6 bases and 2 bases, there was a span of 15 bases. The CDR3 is CASTFTTGPYEQYF. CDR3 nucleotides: TGTGCCAGCACCTTCACAACAGGGCCCTACGAGCAGTACTTC.

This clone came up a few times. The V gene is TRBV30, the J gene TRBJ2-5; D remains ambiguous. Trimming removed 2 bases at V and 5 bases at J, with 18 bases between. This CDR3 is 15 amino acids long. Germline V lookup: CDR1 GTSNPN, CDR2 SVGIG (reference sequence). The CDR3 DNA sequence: TGTGCCTGGAGTCTCTCGGGTCAGCTCGGGGAGACCCAGTACTTC. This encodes CAWSLSGQLGETQYF.

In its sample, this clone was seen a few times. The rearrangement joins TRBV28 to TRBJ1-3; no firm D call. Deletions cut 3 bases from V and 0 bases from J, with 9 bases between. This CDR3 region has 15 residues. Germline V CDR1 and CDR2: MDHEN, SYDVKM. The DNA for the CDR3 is TGTGCCAGCAGTTTCTCCGAGGGCTCTGGAAACACCATATATTTT. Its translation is CASSFSEGSGNTIYF.

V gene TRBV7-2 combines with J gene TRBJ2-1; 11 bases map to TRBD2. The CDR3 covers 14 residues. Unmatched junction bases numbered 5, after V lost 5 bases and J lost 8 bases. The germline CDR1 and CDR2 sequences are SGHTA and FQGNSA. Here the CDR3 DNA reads TGTGCCAGCAGCCCACTAGCGGGAGTGTATGAGCAGTTCTTC. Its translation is CASSPLAGVYEQFF.

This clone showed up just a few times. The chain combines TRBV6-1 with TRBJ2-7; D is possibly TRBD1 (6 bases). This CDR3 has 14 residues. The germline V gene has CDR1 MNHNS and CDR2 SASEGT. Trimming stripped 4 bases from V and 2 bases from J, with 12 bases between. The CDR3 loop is CASSARTDTYEQYF. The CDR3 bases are TGTGCCAGCAGTGCCCGGACAGATACCTACGAGCAGTACTTC.

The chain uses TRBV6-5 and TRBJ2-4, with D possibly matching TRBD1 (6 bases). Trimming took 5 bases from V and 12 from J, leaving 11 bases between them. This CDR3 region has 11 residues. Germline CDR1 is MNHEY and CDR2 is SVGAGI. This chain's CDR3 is CASSQTGYQYF. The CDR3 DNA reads TGTGCCAGCAGTCAGACAGGTTATCAGTACTTC.

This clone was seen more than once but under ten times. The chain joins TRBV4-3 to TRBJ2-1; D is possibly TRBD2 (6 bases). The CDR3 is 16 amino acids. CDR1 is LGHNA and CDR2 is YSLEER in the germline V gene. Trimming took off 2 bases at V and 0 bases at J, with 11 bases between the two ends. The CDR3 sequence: CASSQNSGFSYNEQFF. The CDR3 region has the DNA TGCGCCAGCAGCCAAAATAGCGGATTCTCCTACAATGAGCAGTTCTTC.

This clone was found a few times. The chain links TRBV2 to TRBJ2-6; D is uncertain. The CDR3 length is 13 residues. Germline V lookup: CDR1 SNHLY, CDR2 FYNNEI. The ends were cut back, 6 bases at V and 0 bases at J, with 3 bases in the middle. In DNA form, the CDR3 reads TGTGCCAGCAGGAGCTCTGGGGCCAACGTCCTGACTTTC. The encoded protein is CASRSSGANVLTF.

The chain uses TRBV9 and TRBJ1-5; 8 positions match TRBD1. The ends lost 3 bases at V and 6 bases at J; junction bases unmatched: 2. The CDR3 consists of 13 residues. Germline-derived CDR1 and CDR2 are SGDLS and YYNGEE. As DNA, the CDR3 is TGTGCCAGCAGCGGGACAGGGTCTCAGCCCCAGCATTTT. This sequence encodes CASSGTGSQPQHF.